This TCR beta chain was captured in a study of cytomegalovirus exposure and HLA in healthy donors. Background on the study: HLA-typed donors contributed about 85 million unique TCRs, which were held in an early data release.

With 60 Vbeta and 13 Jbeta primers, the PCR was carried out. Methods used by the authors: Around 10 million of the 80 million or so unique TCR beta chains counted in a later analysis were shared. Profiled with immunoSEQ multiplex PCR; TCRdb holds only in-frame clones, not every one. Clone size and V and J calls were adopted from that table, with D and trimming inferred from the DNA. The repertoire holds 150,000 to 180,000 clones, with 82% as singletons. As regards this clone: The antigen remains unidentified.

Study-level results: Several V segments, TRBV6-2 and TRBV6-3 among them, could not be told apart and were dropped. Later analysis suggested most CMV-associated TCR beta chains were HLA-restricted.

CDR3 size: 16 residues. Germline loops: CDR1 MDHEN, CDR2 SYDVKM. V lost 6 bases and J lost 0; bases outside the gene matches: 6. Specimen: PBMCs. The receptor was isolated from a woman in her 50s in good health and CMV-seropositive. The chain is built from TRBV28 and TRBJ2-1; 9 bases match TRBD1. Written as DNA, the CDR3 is TGTGCCAGCAGAGATACAGGGGGCAGCTCCTACAATGAGCAGTTCTTC. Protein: CASRDTGGSSYNEQFF.